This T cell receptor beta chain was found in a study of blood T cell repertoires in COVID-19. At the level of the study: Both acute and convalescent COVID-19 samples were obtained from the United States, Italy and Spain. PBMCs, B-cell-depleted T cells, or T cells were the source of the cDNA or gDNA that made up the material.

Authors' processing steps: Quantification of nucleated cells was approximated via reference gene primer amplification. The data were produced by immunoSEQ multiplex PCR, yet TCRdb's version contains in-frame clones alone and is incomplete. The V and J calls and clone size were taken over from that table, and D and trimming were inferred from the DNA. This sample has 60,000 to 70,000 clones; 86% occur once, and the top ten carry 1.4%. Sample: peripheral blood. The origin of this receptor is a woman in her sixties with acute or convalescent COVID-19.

The CDR3 sequence: CASSPDSYNEKLFF. DNA for the CDR3: TGTGCCAGCAGTCCCGACAGTTACAATGAAAAACTGTTTTTT. J is TRBJ1-4 and V is TRBV28, with a possible D match to TRBD1 (5 bases). Trimming cost V 5 bases and J 5 bases, with 12 bases left between them. This CDR3 is 14 amino acids long. Germline V gene lookup returns CDR1 MDHEN and CDR2 SYDVKM.